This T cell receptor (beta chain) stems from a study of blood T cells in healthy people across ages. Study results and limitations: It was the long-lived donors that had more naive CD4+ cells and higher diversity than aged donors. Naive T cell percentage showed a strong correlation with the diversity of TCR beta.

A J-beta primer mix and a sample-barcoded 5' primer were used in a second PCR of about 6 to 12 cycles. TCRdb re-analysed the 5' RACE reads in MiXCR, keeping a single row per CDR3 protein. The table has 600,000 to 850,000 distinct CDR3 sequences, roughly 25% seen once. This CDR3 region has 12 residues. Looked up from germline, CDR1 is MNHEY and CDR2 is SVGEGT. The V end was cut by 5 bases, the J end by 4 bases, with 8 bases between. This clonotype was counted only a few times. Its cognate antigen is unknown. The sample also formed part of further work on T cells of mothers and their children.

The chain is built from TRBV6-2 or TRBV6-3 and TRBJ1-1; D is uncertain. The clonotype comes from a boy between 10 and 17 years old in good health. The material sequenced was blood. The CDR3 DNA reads TGTGCCAGCAGTCCCGTAGGCACTGAAGCTTTCTTT. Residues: CASSPVGTEAFF.